This TCR beta chain emerged from a study of T cells in narcolepsy. About the research overall: Donors had narcolepsy type 1 or type 2, or were healthy controls.

Only in-frame clones appear in the TCRdb table, and some are missing; sequencing was by immunoSEQ multiplex PCR. The sample yields about 26,000 clones, roughly 77% seen once. The CDR3 is 14 residues long. Per the germline V gene, CDR1 is SGHDT and CDR2 is YYEEEE. V was clipped by 4 bases and J by 5 bases; unmatched bases: 6. The sample consisted of memory (CD45RA-) CD4+ T cells from blood. This chain joins TRBV5-6 and TRBJ2-5, with 9 bases lining up with TRBD1. This sequence originates from a human donor in good health. DNA of the CDR3: TGTGCCAGCAGCCCGGACAGGGGAAGGGAGACCCAGTACTTC. This translates into CASSPDRGRETQYF.